This paragraph covers one T cell receptor (beta chain) sequence. This sample was included in a study of technical replicates of blood from several donors. V was shortened by 4 bases and J by 1 base, with 14 bases between the two germline ends. Germline lookup yields CDR1 SEHNR and CDR2 FQNEAQ (reference sequence). There are 15 residues in the CDR3. Generated by immunoSEQ multiplex PCR, the TCRdb table keeps only in-frame clones and is missing some. Of more than 75,000 clones listed, just under 95% are singletons. The V gene is TRBV7-9, the J gene TRBJ2-7, with D possibly matching TRBD1 (7 bases). The source is a human donor in good health. The sample taken for sequencing was T cells isolated from PBMCs. CDR3 nucleotides: TGTGCCAGCAGCTCAGTGGGGGGACAGTCCTACGAGCAGTACTTC. This sequence encodes CASSSVGGQSYEQYF.